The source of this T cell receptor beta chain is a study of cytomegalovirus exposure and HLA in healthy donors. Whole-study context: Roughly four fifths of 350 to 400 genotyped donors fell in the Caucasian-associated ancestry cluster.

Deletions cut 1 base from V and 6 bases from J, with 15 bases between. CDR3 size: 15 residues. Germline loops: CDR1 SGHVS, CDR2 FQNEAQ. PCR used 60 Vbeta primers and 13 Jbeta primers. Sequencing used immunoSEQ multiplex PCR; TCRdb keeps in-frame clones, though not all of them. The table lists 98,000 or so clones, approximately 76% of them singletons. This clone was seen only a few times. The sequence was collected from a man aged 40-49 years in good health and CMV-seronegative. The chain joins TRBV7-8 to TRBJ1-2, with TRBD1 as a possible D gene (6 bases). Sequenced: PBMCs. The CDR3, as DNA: TGTGCCAGCAGCTTAGTTATGAACAGGGCGAATGGCTACACCTTC. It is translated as CASSLVMNRANGYTF. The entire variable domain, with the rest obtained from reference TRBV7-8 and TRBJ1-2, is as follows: GAGVSQSPRYKVAKRGQDVALRCDPISGHVSLFWYQQALGQGPEFLTYFQNEAQLDKSGLPSDRFFAERPEGSVSTLKIQRTQQEDSAVYLCASSLVMNRANGYTFGSGTRLTVV.